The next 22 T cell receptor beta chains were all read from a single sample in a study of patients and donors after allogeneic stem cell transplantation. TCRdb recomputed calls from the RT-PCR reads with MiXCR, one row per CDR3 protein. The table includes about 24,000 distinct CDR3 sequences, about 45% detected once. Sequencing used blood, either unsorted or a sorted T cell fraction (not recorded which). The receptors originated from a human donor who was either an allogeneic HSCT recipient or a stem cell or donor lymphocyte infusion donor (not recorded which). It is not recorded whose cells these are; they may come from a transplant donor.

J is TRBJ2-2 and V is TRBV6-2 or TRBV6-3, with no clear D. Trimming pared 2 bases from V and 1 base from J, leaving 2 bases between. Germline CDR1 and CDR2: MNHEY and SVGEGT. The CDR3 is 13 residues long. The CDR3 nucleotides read TGTGCCAGCAGTTACAAGAACACCGGGGAGCTGTTTTTT. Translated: CASSYKNTGELFF.

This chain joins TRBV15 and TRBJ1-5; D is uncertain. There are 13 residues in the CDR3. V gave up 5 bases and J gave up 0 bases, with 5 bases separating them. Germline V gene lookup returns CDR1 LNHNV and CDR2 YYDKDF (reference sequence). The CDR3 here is CATSFNSNQPQHF. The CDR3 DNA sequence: TGTGCCACCAGCTTCAATAGCAATCAGCCCCAGCATTTT.

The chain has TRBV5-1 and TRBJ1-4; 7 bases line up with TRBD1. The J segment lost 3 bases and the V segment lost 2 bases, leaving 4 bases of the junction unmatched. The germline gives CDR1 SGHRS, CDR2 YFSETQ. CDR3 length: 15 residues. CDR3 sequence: CASSLQGHSNEKLFF. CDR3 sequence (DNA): TGCGCCAGCAGCTTACAGGGGCATTCTAATGAAAAACTGTTTTTT.

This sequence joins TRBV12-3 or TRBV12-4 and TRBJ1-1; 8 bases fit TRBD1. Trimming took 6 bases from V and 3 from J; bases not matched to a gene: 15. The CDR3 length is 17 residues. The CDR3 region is CASRAKGGAGGHTEAFF. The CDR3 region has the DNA TGTGCCAGCAGAGCAAAAGGAGGGGCAGGGGGCCACACTGAAGCTTTCTTT.

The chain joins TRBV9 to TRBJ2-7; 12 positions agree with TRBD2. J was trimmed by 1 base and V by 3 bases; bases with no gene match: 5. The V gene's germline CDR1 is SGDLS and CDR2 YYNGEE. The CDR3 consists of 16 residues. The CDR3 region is CASSAYGTSGSYEQYF. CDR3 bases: TGTGCCAGCAGCGCTTACGGGACTAGCGGGTCCTACGAGCAGTACTTC.

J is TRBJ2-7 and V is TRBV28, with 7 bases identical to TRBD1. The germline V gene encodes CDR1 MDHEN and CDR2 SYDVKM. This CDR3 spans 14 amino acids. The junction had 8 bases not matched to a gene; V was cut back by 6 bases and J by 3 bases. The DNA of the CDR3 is TGTGCCAGCAGCTCCGGGACAGCTTACTACGAGCAGTACTTC. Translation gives CASSSGTAYYEQYF. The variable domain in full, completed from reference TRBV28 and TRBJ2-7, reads DVKVTQSSRYLVKRTGEKVFLECVQDMDHENMFWYRQDPGLGLRLIYFSYDVKMKEKGDIPEGYSVSREKKERFSLILESASTNQTSMYLCASSSGTAYYEQYFGPGTRLTVT.

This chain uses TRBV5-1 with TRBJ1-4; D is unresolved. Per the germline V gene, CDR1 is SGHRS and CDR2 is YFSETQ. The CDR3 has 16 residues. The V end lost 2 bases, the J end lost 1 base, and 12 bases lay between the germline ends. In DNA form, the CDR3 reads TGCGCCAGCAGCTTATCACGTACGGGAACTAATGAAAAACTGTTTTTT. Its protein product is CASSLSRTGTNEKLFF.

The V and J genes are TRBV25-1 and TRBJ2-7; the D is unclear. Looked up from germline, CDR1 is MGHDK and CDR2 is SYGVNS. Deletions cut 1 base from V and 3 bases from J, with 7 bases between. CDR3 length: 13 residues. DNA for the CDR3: TGTGCCAGCAGTGAATTCTTTGGCTACGAGCAGTACTTC. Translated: CASSEFFGYEQYF.

CDR3 sequence: CASSLGALTTNYGYTF. The CDR3 coding sequence is TGTGCCAGCAGCTTAGGAGCCCTTACAACAAACTATGGCTACACCTTC. The V and J genes are TRBV11-2 and TRBJ1-2; D call uncertain. Trimming stripped 1 base from V and 2 bases from J, with 14 bases between. CDR3 length: 16 amino acids. CDR1 is SGHAT and CDR2 is FQNNGV in the germline V gene. Full variable domain (rest looked up from reference TRBV11-2 and TRBJ1-2): EAGVAQSPRYKIIEKRQSVAFWCNPISGHATLYWYQQILGQGPKLLIQFQNNGVVDDSQLPKDRFSAERLKGVDSTLKIQPAKLEDSAVYLCASSLGALTTNYGYTFGSGTRLTVV.

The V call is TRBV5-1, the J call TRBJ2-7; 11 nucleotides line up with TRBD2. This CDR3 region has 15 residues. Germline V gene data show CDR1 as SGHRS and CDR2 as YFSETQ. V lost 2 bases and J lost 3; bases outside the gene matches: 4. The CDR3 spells CASSFATSGSYEQYF. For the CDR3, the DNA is TGCGCCAGCAGCTTTGCAACTAGCGGGAGCTACGAGCAGTACTTC. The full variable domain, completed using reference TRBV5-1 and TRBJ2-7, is KAGVTQTPRYLIKTRGQQVTLSCSPISGHRSVSWYQQTPGQGLQFLFEYFSETQRNKGNFPGRFSGRQFSNSRSEMNVSTLELGDSALYLCASSFATSGSYEQYFGPGTRLTVT.

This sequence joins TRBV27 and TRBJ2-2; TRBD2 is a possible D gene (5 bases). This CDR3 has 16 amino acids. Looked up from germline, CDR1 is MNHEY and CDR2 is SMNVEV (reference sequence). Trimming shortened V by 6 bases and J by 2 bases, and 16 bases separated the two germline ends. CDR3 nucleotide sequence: TGTGCCAGCAGCTCGGGCATAGCGTATAACACCGGGGAGCTGTTTTTT. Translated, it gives CASSSGIAYNTGELFF.

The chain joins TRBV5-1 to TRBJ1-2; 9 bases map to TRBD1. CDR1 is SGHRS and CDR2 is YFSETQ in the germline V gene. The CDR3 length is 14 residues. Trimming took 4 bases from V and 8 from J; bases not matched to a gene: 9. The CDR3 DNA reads TGCGCCAGCAGCCCTCACGCGGACAGGGGCGGCTACACCTTC. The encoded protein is CASSPHADRGGYTF.

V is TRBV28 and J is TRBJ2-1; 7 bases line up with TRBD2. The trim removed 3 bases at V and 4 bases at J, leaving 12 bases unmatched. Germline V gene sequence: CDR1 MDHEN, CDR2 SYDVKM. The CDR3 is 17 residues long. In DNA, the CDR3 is TGTGCCAGCAGTTTCCCCCCGCCGGGGCGGGGGTACAATGAGCAGTTCTTC. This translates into CASSFPPPGRGYNEQFF.

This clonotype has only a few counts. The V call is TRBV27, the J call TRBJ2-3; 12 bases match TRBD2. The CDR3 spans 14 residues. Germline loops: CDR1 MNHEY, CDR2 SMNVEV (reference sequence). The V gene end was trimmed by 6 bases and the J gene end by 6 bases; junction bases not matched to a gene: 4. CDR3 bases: TGTGCCAGCAGCCCTGGGACTAGCGGGGATACGCAGTATTTT. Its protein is CASSPGTSGDTQYF.

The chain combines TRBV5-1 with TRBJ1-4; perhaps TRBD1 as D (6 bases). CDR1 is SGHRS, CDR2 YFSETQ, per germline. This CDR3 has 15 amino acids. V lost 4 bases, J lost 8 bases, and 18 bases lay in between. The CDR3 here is CASSQPGPQGEKLFF. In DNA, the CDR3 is TGCGCCAGCAGCCAACCCGGGCCCCAGGGGGAAAAACTGTTTTTT.

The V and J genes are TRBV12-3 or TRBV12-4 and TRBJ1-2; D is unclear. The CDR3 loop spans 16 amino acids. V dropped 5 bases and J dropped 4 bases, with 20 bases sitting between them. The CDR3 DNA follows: TGTGCCAGCAGTCCCTCCAGACGGGTGGCGGCCTATGGCTACACCTTC. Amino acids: CASSPSRRVAAYGYTF.

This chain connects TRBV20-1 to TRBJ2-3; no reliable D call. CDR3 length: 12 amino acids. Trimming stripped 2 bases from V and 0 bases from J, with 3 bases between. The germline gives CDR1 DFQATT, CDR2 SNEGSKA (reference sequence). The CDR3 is CSARSSTDTQYF. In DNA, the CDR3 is TGCAGTGCTAGAAGCAGCACAGATACGCAGTATTTT.

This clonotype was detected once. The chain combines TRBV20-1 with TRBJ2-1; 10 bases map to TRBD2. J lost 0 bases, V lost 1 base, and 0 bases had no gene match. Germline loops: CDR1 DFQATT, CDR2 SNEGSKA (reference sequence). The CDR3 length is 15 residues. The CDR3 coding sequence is TGCAGTGCTAGAGTAGCGGGAGGCTCCTACAATGAGCAGTTCTTC. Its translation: CSARVAGGSYNEQFF.

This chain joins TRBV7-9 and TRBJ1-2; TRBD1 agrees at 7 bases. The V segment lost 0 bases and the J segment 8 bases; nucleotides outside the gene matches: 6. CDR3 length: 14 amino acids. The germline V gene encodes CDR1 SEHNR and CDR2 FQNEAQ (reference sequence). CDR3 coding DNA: TGTGCCAGCAGCTTAGCGCCGACAGGGAGAGGCTACACCTTC. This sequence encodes CASSLAPTGRGYTF.

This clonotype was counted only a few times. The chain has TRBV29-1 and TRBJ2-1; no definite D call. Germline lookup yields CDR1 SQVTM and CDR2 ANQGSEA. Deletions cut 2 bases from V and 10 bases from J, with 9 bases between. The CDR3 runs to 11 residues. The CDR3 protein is CSVERKLEQFF. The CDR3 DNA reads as TGCAGCGTTGAAAGGAAACTGGAGCAGTTCTTC.

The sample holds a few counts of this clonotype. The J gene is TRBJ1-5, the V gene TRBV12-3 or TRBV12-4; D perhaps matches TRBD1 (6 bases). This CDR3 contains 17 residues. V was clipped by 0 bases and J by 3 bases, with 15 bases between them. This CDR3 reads CASSLAVTGTFNQPQHF. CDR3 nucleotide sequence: TGTGCCAGCAGTTTAGCGGTTACAGGGACCTTCAATCAGCCCCAGCATTTT.

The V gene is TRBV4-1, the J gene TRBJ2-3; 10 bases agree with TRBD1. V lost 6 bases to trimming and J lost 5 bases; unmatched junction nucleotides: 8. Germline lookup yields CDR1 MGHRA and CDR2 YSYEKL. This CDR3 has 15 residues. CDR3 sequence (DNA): TGCGCCAGCAGAAGAGGACAGGGGGTTGGAGATACGCAGTATTTT. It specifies CASRRGQGVGDTQYF.